Presented here are 20 T cell receptor beta chains from one specimen sequenced in a study of STAT5B mutations in CD4+ large granular lymphocyte leukemia (dated 2022 in TCRdb). The receptor library was made with the immunoSEQ multiplex PCR assay. As stored in TCRdb, this immuneACCESS dataset retains in-frame rearrangements with V and J assigned. A fraction of the clones does not appear; measured against another copy, unresolved V genes explain less than half of the discrepancy, and the remainder lacks a known reason. This sample comprises around 33,000 clones, more than 70% of them detected only once. About 0.92% of the sample goes to the ten largest clones. Sequenced input: CD4+ T cells from blood buffy coats. The receptors shown here come from a human donor in good health.

The CDR3 spells CASSQALSGNTIYF. For the CDR3, the DNA is TGCGCCAGCAGCCAGGCACTCTCTGGAAACACCATATATTTT. The V gene is TRBV4-3, the J gene TRBJ1-3; the D is unclear. V was trimmed by 3 bases and J by 0 bases, leaving 6 bases between them. Germline V gives CDR1 LGHNA, CDR2 YSLEER. This CDR3 has 14 amino acids.

This clone was picked up one time. The V call is TRBV6-1, the J call TRBJ2-3; possibly TRBD1 for D (6 bases). The germline V gene has CDR1 MNHNS and CDR2 SASEGT. V lost 8 bases and J lost 6, with 21 bases in between. This CDR3 has 15 amino acids. As DNA, the CDR3 is TGTGCCAGCGTTCCTAGGGGGACCGGCGGCGATACGCAGTATTTT. Amino acid sequence: CASVPRGTGGDTQYF.

The chain couples TRBV2 to TRBJ1-2, with 9 bases lining up with TRBD1. With 7 bases clipped from V and 8 bases from J, the junction kept 8 bases outside the gene matches. Germline V CDR1 and CDR2: SNHLY, FYNNEI. The CDR3 is 13 amino acids. Here the CDR3 DNA reads TGTGCCAGCATTCTGAGACAGGGGGACGGCTACACCTTC. This translates into CASILRQGDGYTF.

The chain combines TRBV29-1 with TRBJ2-7; TRBD1 or TRBD2 may be the D gene (5 bases each). The CDR3 spans 12 residues. Germline CDR1 reads SQVTM; CDR2 reads ANQGSEA. V was pared by 6 bases and J by 5 bases, with 14 bases between. The CDR3 DNA is TGCAGCGTGAGGGACCAGACCGACGAGCAGTACTTC. Translating it yields CSVRDQTDEQYF.

This sequence joins TRBV5-1 and TRBJ2-5; tentatively, D is TRBD1 or TRBD2 (6 bases each). The end of the DNA aligns better with TRBJ2-7, so the J call may be wrong. CDR1 SGHRS and CDR2 YFSETQ come from the germline V gene. The CDR3 contains 14 residues. As DNA, the CDR3 is TGCGCCAGCAGCTTGGTCCCGGGGGCCAACGAGCAGTACTTC. Translating gives CASSLVPGANEQYF.

The chain employs TRBV7-2 and TRBJ2-3; 14 nucleotides agree with TRBD2. Germline V gene data show CDR1 as SGHTA and CDR2 as FQGNSA. The length of the CDR3 is 15 residues. The J segment lost 5 bases and the V segment lost 4 bases, leaving 2 bases of the junction unmatched. In nucleotides, the CDR3 is TGTGCCAGCAGCTCGACTAGCGGGGGGGTAGATACGCAGTATTTT. This gives the protein CASSSTSGGVDTQYF.

This chain connects TRBV7-9 to TRBJ2-3; D not certain. This CDR3 is 18 amino acids long. Germline CDR1 and CDR2: SEHNR and FQNEAQ (reference sequence). The V and J ends lost 1 base and 3 bases respectively, with 20 bases between them. CDR3 protein: CASSLVDLGRQRTDTQYF. The DNA for the CDR3 is TGTGCCAGCAGCTTAGTTGATTTAGGTCGACAACGAACAGATACGCAGTATTTT.

The V call is TRBV5-8, the J call TRBJ2-3; the match to TRBD2 covers 8 bases. CDR3 length equals 18 residues. Looked up from germline, CDR1 is SGHTS and CDR2 is YDEGEE. The trim removed 2 bases at V and 1 base at J, leaving 12 bases unmatched. The CDR3 DNA reads TGTGCCAGCAGCTTCCCGCGCCGGCGGGGGGCGCGCACAGATACGCAGTATTTT. Its translation: CASSFPRRRGARTDTQYF.

J is TRBJ2-5 and V is TRBV7-9; possibly TRBD1 or TRBD2 for D (5 bases each). The CDR3 is 14 amino acids. The V and J ends lost 5 bases and 5 bases respectively, with 15 bases between them. Germline V gives CDR1 SEHNR, CDR2 FQNEAQ (reference sequence). The CDR3 reads CASSPPWGGETQYF. Written as DNA, the CDR3 is TGTGCCAGCAGCCCACCCTGGGGCGGGGAGACCCAGTACTTC.

The V call is TRBV11-2, the J call TRBJ2-1; D gene unclear. This CDR3 is 13 amino acids long. V lost 0 bases and J lost 4, with 4 bases in between. The germline V gene has CDR1 SGHAT and CDR2 FQNNGV. This CDR3 reads CASSLERYNEQFF. Written as DNA, the CDR3 is TGTGCCAGCAGCTTAGAAAGGTACAATGAGCAGTTCTTC.

J is TRBJ2-6 and V is TRBV5-6; D not resolved. The V gene lost 2 bases and the J gene lost 0 bases, with 12 bases spanning the gap. This CDR3 has 17 amino acids. CDR1 and CDR2 (germline): SGHDT, YYEEEE. The CDR3 spells CASSFGPPSSGANVLTF. The CDR3 DNA follows: TGTGCCAGCAGCTTCGGACCGCCTAGCTCTGGGGCCAACGTCCTGACTTTC. Together with reference TRBV5-6 and TRBJ2-6, the CDR3 gives the full variable domain: DAGVTQSPTHLIKTRGQQVTLRCSPKSGHDTVSWYQQALGQGPQFIFQYYEEEERQRGNFPDRFSGHQFPNYSSELNVNALLLGDSALYLCASSFGPPSSGANVLTFGAGSRLTVL.

This chain uses TRBV10-3 with TRBJ2-5, with D uncertain. The germline CDR1 and CDR2 sequences are ENHRY and SYGVKD. The CDR3 sequence is 13 residues long. V dropped 8 bases and J dropped 2 bases, with 12 bases sitting between them. The CDR3 region is CAISVTQQETQYF. In DNA, the CDR3 is TGTGCCATCTCTGTGACACAACAAGAGACCCAGTACTTC.

The chain is built from TRBV28 and TRBJ1-6; D unresolved. Trimming left V 8 bases short and J 5 bases short, with 10 bases between. This CDR3 has 13 amino acids. The germline V gene has CDR1 MDHEN and CDR2 SYDVKM. The CDR3 DNA is TGTGCCAGCGGCCCCGGACATAATTCACCCCTCCACTTT. Protein sequence: CASGPGHNSPLHF.

J is TRBJ2-6 and V is TRBV5-6; no clear D. V was pared by 4 bases and J by 5 bases, with 16 bases between. The germline CDR1 and CDR2 sequences are SGHDT and YYEEEE. There are 16 residues in the CDR3. The DNA of the CDR3 is TGTGCCAGCAGCACTTTTCGGTTGGACCGGGCCAACGTCCTGACTTTC. This translates into CASSTFRLDRANVLTF.

V and J are TRBV5-1 and TRBJ1-1; D is perhaps TRBD1 (6 bases). The germline CDR1 and CDR2 sequences are SGHRS and YFSETQ. The CDR3 runs 15 residues. Trimming pared 4 bases from V and 4 bases from J, leaving 17 bases between. CDR3 sequence: CASSRGAGTSTEAFF. In DNA form, the CDR3 reads TGCGCCAGCAGCCGGGGGGCAGGGACCAGCACTGAAGCTTTCTTT. The entire variable domain, with the rest obtained from reference TRBV5-1 and TRBJ1-1, is as follows: KAGVTQTPRYLIKTRGQQVTLSCSPISGHRSVSWYQQTPGQGLQFLFEYFSETQRNKGNFPGRFSGRQFSNSRSEMNVSTLELGDSALYLCASSRGAGTSTEAFFGQGTRLTVV.

This chain uses TRBV11-3 with TRBJ2-2; D is perhaps TRBD2 (5 bases). The CDR3 is 11 residues long. The V and J ends lost 10 bases and 6 bases respectively, with 9 bases between them. Germline-derived CDR1 and CDR2 are SGHNT and YENEEA. CDR3 region: CAIRGPGELFF. Written as DNA, the CDR3 is TGTGCCATTCGGGGTCCCGGGGAGCTGTTTTTT.

V gene TRBV5-6 combines with J gene TRBJ1-1; the match to TRBD1 covers 9 bases. The germline gives CDR1 SGHDT, CDR2 YYEEEE. V lost 1 base and J lost 3; bases outside the gene matches: 7. The CDR3 is 16 amino acids. Here the CDR3 DNA reads TGTGCCAGCAGCTTGCCCGGGACAGGGCGGGACACTGAAGCTTTCTTT. This codes for CASSLPGTGRDTEAFF.

The J gene is TRBJ1-2, the V gene TRBV20-1, with TRBD1 as a possible D gene (5 bases). This CDR3 spans 11 amino acids. In germline, CDR1 is DFQATT, CDR2 SNEGSKA (reference sequence). CDR3 DNA: TGCAGGACGGGGGCTAACTATGGCTACACCTTC. It is translated as CRTGANYGYTF.

The V and J genes are TRBV6-6 and TRBJ1-2; D gene unclear. The germline V gene encodes CDR1 MNHNY and CDR2 SVGAGI (reference sequence). Trimming removed 4 bases at V and 7 bases at J, with 13 bases between. The CDR3 has 13 amino acids. This CDR3 is CASSFFRVGGYTF. The CDR3 DNA reads as TGTGCCAGCAGTTTCTTTCGGGTGGGTGGCTACACCTTC.

This chain's CDR3 is CASSQWDSGNTIYF. CDR3 bases: TGCGCCAGCAGTCAATGGGACTCTGGAAACACCATATATTTT. The chain recombines TRBV23-1 with TRBJ1-3; no reliable D call. TRBV23-1 falls under the ORF class, with uncertain function. Trimming left V 1 base short and J 0 bases short, with 4 bases between. CDR3 length equals 14 residues.